These 8 T cell receptor beta chains share one sample of origin, sequenced in a study of beta chain features in type 1 diabetes. General study points: Moderate but significant shortening of TCRB CDR3s was recorded in all four CD4+ subsets from Type 1 diabetes patients.

These receptors are not linked to any known antigen. The study reverse transcribed the entire isolated RNA, so it sequenced expressed TCRB transcripts. Method: immunoSEQ multiplex PCR; TCRdb's copy keeps in-frame clones and lacks some. The table includes approximately 140,000 clones, 9% detected once. Material: central memory CD4+ T cells from blood. These receptors came from a man between 25 and 39 years old with type 1 diabetes.

The chain has TRBV6-6 and TRBJ1-2; D not resolved. Germline V gives CDR1 MNHNY, CDR2 SVGAGI (reference sequence). CDR3 length equals 13 residues. V was pared by 6 bases and J by 8 bases, with 16 bases between. The CDR3 nucleotides are TGTGCCAGCAGCCTGGAACGGTCTAGCGGCTACACCTTC. It yields the protein CASSLERSSGYTF.

This clone has more than one count but fewer than ten. The V call is TRBV5-1, the J call TRBJ2-2, with 8 nucleotides matching TRBD1. Per germline, CDR1 SGHRS and CDR2 YFSETQ. CDR3 length equals 17 residues. V lost 4 bases and J lost 1; bases outside the gene matches: 9. Here the CDR3 DNA reads TGCGCCAGCAGCATAACTACCGGGACAGGGAACACCGGGGAGCTGTTTTTT. Translating it yields CASSITTGTGNTGELFF.

This clone appeared a few times. In nucleotides, the CDR3 is TGTGCCAGCAGTGAAGCTGCGGCAGCCGCTTACACCTTC. Protein sequence: CASSEAAAAAYTF. V and J are TRBV2 and TRBJ1-2; no clear D. Trimming cost V 0 bases and J 11 bases, with 13 bases left between them. Per germline, CDR1 SNHLY and CDR2 FYNNEI. CDR3 length: 13 amino acids.

V usage is TRBV6-6 and J usage is TRBJ2-7; TRBD1 matches at 7 bases. The germline V gene has CDR1 MNHNY and CDR2 SVGAGI (reference sequence). CDR3 length: 15 amino acids. With V trimmed by 4 bases and J by 7 bases, 13 bases remained unmatched. The CDR3 sequence: CASSSSPDRVGEQYF. The CDR3 nucleotides read TGTGCCAGCAGTTCCAGTCCAGACAGGGTGGGTGAGCAGTACTTC.

This clone was seen a few times. Written as DNA, the CDR3 is TGTGCCAGCAGCTCGACTCGACAGGGAGCTGAAGCTTTCTTT. Its translation is CASSSTRQGAEAFF. The chain employs TRBV11-2 and TRBJ1-1; TRBD1 aligns across 7 bases. From germline, CDR1 is SGHAT and CDR2 FQNNGV. V was clipped by 4 bases and J by 6 bases; unmatched bases: 8. The CDR3 length is 14 residues.

In its sample, this clone was seen many times. This chain links TRBV7-8 with TRBJ2-2, with D uncertain. CDR1 is SGHVS and CDR2 is FQNEAQ in the germline V gene. The germline V and J ends were trimmed by 5 bases and 0 bases, with 13 bases remaining between them. The CDR3 is 16 amino acids. In DNA, the CDR3 is TGTGCCAGCAGCAATCGAGGAAGCCCGAACACCGGGGAGCTGTTTTTT. It is translated as CASSNRGSPNTGELFF.

V gene TRBV11-2 combines with J gene TRBJ2-3; D may be TRBD2 (7 bases). The CDR3 spans 13 residues. Between the trimmed V and J ends, which lost 4 bases and 9 bases, there was a span of 14 bases. Germline CDR1 SGHAT, CDR2 FQNNGV. CDR3 loop: CASSSKGGLTQYF. For the CDR3, the DNA is TGTGCCAGCAGCTCCAAGGGGGGGTTAACGCAGTATTTT. Looking up the rest from reference TRBV11-2 and TRBJ2-3 gives the full variable domain: EAGVAQSPRYKIIEKRQSVAFWCNPISGHATLYWYQQILGQGPKLLIQFQNNGVVDDSQLPKDRFSAERLKGVDSTLKIQPAKLEDSAVYLCASSSKGGLTQYFGPGTRLTVL.

The chain carries TRBV28 and TRBJ2-5, with a weak D call TRBD2 (6 bases). Germline loops: CDR1 MDHEN, CDR2 SYDVKM. V lost 5 bases to trimming and J lost 4 bases, with 17 bases between them. The CDR3 totals 15 residues. As DNA, the CDR3 is TGTGCCAGCAGTCCCTATAGCGGCTGGAGAGAGACCCAGTACTTC. Its protein product is CASSPYSGWRETQYF.